These T cell receptor beta chains were read from a single sample in a study of shared clonotypes between healthy human individuals. Only in-frame clones appear in the TCRdb table, and some are missing; sequencing was by immunoSEQ multiplex PCR. Found here are 1,100,000 or so clones, roughly 74% of them singletons; the top ten hold about 0.52%. Sample: memory CD4+ T cells from PBMCs. These receptors originate from a man younger than 35 in good health. Some clones in this sample may be carry-over from other donors' samples. The CDR3 runs from the conserved cysteine through the conserved F or W. The order of the fields is D gene, CDR3 length, V gene, clone size, J gene, CDR3 DNA, CDR3 protein. D genes are given only for firm matches. Not every row has a clone size; where given, it reads once, few, many or a size class.

d_call: NA; cdr3_length: 12; v_call: TRBV16; clone_size: few; j_call: TRBJ2-7; cdr3_nt: TGTGCCAGCAGACGGGGCGGCTACGAGCAGTACTTC; cdr3_aa: CASRRGGYEQYF
d_call: TRBD2; cdr3_length: 17; v_call: TRBV11-3; clone_size: NA; j_call: TRBJ2-3; cdr3_nt: TGTGCCAGCAGCTCACGGACTAGCGGGACCGGGACAGATACGCAGTATTTT; cdr3_aa: CASSSRTSGTGTDTQYF
d_call: NA; cdr3_length: 15; v_call: TRBV27; clone_size: NA; j_call: TRBJ1-2; cdr3_nt: TGTGCCAGCAGTTTGACAGTGAATTCTAACTATGGCTACACCTTC; cdr3_aa: CASSLTVNSNYGYTF
d_call: NA; cdr3_length: 13; v_call: TRBV18; clone_size: NA; j_call: TRBJ1-5; cdr3_nt: TGTGCCAGCTCACCCGAGACAGTTCAGCCCCAGCATTTT; cdr3_aa: CASSPETVQPQHF
d_call: NA; cdr3_length: 16; v_call: TRBV9; clone_size: few; j_call: TRBJ1-3; cdr3_nt: TGTGCCAGCAGCTTCCGTGGGGGGGACGCTGGAAACACCATATATTTT; cdr3_aa: CASSFRGGDAGNTIYF
d_call: TRBD2; cdr3_length: 17; v_call: TRBV28; clone_size: NA; j_call: TRBJ2-1; cdr3_nt: TGTGCCAGCAGTTTCCACCCCCTGGGACCCCGGGGGGGTGAGCAGTTCTTC; cdr3_aa: CASSFHPLGPRGGEQFF
d_call: NA; cdr3_length: 15; v_call: TRBV4-1; clone_size: NA; j_call: TRBJ2-3; cdr3_nt: TGCGCCAGCAGTCAACAGGGGAGGGGCACAGATACGCAGTATTTT; cdr3_aa: CASSQQGRGTDTQYF
d_call: TRBD1; cdr3_length: 15; v_call: TRBV5-1; clone_size: NA; j_call: TRBJ2-1; cdr3_nt: TGCGCCAGCAGCTTAACCGGGACAGTCAGCAATGAGCAGTTCTTC; cdr3_aa: CASSLTGTVSNEQFF
d_call: NA; cdr3_length: 12; v_call: TRBV19; clone_size: NA; j_call: TRBJ2-7; cdr3_nt: TGTGCCAGCAGTAGCAGGGAGAACGCGCAGTACTTC; cdr3_aa: CASSSRENAQYF
d_call: TRBD2; cdr3_length: 17; v_call: TRBV5-1; clone_size: NA; j_call: TRBJ2-2; cdr3_nt: TGCGCCAGCAGCTTGGCTAGCGGGAGAGACAACACCGGGGAGCTGTTTTTT; cdr3_aa: CASSLASGRDNTGELFF
d_call: TRBD1; cdr3_length: 14; v_call: TRBV6-5; clone_size: NA; j_call: TRBJ1-2; cdr3_nt: TGTGCCAGCAGTTACACCCGGACAGGGAATGGCTACACCTTC; cdr3_aa: CASSYTRTGNGYTF
d_call: NA; cdr3_length: 16; v_call: TRBV6-4; clone_size: NA; j_call: TRBJ1-5; cdr3_nt: TGTGCCAGCAGTGACTCCGGCACAGGGCGGGATCAGCCCCAGCATTTT; cdr3_aa: CASSDSGTGRDQPQHF
d_call: NA; cdr3_length: 17; v_call: TRBV19; clone_size: NA; j_call: TRBJ2-7; cdr3_nt: TGTGCCAGTAGACGCGCGTGGCGGGACAGCCGCCTCTACGAGCAGTACTTC; cdr3_aa: CASRRAWRDSRLYEQYF
d_call: NA; cdr3_length: 11; v_call: TRBV28; clone_size: NA; j_call: TRBJ2-5; cdr3_nt: TGTGCCAGCGGGCCGCAAGAGACCCAGTACTTC; cdr3_aa: CASGPQETQYF
d_call: NA; cdr3_length: 15; v_call: TRBV27; clone_size: NA; j_call: TRBJ2-5; cdr3_nt: TGTGCCAGCAGTTCACCAACTCGCGGCGCCGGGACCCAGTACTTC; cdr3_aa: CASSSPTRGAGTQYF
d_call: NA; cdr3_length: 14; v_call: TRBV7-9; clone_size: few; j_call: TRBJ2-1; cdr3_nt: TGTGCCAGCTCCCGGGTCCCCCCCCACAATGAGCAGTTCTTC; cdr3_aa: CASSRVPPHNEQFF